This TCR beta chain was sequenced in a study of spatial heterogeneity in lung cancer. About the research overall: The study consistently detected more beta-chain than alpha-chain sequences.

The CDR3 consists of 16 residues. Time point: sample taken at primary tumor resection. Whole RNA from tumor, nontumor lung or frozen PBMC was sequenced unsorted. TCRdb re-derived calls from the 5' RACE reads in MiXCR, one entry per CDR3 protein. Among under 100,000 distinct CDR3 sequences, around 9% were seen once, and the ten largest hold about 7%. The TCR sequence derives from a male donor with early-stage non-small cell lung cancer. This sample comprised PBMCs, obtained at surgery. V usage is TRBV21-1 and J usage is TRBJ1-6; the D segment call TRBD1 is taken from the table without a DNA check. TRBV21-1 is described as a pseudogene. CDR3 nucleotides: TGTGCCAGCAGCAAAAACTTTCAGGGGGATAATTCACCCCTCCACTTT. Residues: CASSKNFQGDNSPLHF.